Listed below are T cell receptor beta chains from one sample, sequenced in a study of T cell responses to AZD1222 COVID-19 vaccine. The assay was immunoSEQ multiplex PCR, and TCRdb's table has in-frame clones only and misses some. The sample has roughly 130,000 clones; just over 85% are singletons. Sequencing was performed on peripheral blood, taken on day 0 of AZD1222 vaccination. All receptors derive from an adult in good health. Each CDR3 is given with its conserved first and last residue. A D gene is named only where the DNA matches it firmly. Clone sizes are given selectively: once, few, many, or a class where the clone is expanded.

abundance	v_gene	j_gene	len	d_gene	CDR3nt	CDR3aa
.	TRBV19	TRBJ1-1	13	.	TGTGCCAGTAGTATAGGCATGAACACTGAAGCTTTCTTT	CASSIGMNTEAFF
.	TRBV9	TRBJ1-1	14	TRBD1	TGTGCCAGCAGCGGAAGCAAGGGGGCGACTGAAGCTTTCTTT	CASSGSKGATEAFF
.	TRBV18	TRBJ1-1	17	TRBD1	TGTGCCAGCTCACTGCAATACGGGACAGGCCCTAACACTGAAGCTTTCTTT	CASSLQYGTGPNTEAFF
.	TRBV30	TRBJ1-2	15	.	TGTGCCTGGGTACCCGGGGGGGAAGTTTTGGATGGCTACACCTTC	CAWVPGGEVLDGYTF
.	TRBV19	TRBJ1-5	16	.	TGTGCCAGTAGTATAGTGGGCGGCTATAGCAATCAGCCCCAGCATTTT	CASSIVGGYSNQPQHF
.	TRBV9	TRBJ2-5	16	TRBD2	TGTGCCAGCAGCGTAGCGGCGGGGGGCCTCCAAGAGACCCAGTACTTC	CASSVAAGGLQETQYF
few	TRBV7-8	TRBJ2-1	14	.	TGTGCCAGCAGCTTTAATCCGGGAAGTATGGAGCAGTTCTTC	CASSFNPGSMEQFF
.	TRBV18	TRBJ2-7	13	.	TGTGCCAGCTCACCAAGCAGGGACTACGAGCAGTACTTC	CASSPSRDYEQYF
.	TRBV6-5	TRBJ1-2	11	TRBD1	TGTGCCAGCGCGGACAGGGAGGGCTACACCTTC	CASADREGYTF
few	TRBV7-9	TRBJ1-4	15	.	TGTGCCAGCAGCTTAGCGAAGGGATCTAATGAAAAACTGTTTTTT	CASSLAKGSNEKLFF